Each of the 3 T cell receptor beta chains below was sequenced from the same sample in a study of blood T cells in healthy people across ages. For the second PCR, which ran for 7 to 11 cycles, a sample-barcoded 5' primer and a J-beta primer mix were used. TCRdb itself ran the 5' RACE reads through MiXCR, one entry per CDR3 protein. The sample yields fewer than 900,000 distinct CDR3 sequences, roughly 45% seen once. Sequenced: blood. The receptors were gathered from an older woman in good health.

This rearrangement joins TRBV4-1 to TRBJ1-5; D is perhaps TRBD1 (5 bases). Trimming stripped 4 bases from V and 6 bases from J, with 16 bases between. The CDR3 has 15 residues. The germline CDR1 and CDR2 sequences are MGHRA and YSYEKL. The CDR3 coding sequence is TGCGCCAGCAGCCTGGGGGAAGGGTATAGTCAGCCCCAGCATTTT. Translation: CASSLGEGYSQPQHF.

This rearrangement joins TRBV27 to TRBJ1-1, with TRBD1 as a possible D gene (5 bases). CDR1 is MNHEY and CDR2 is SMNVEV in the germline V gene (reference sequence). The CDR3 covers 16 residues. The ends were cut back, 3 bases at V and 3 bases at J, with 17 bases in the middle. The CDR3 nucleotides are TGTGCCAGCAGTTTTACCGCAGGGCCAACTGACACTGAAGCTTTCTTT. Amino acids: CASSFTAGPTDTEAFF.

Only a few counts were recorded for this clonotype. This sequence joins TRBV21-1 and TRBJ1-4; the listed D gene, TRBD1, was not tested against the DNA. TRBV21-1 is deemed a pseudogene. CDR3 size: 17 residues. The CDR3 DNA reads TGTGCCAGCAGCTCCCGGGACAGGGGCCCCGGTAATGAAAAACTGTTTTTT. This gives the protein CASSSRDRGPGNEKLFF.